A selection of T cell receptor beta chains follows, all from one sample in a study of T-cell reconstitution after alpha-beta-depleted transplantation in children. One entry per CDR3 protein, called by TCRdb with MiXCR from the PCR reads. The sample has more than 250,000 distinct CDR3 sequences, more than 9% seen once. The starting material was PBMCs from the stem cell graft donor, obtained from the stem cell graft. These receptors came from a human donor who donated a stem cell graft to a child with SCID. CDR3s include the opening cysteine and the closing phenylalanine or tryptophan. The order of the fields is clone size, V gene, D gene, J gene, CDR3 DNA, CDR3 protein. The D gene is left open where the match is weak. A clone size is listed for some rows: how often the clone was seen (once, few, many), or a class if it is expanded.

clone size: few
V gene: TRBV5-1
D gene: NA
J gene: TRBJ2-3
CDR3 DNA: TGCGCCAGCAGCTTTAGGGACGGAAGCACAGATACGCAGTATTTT
CDR3 protein: CASSFRDGSTDTQYF

clone size: few
V gene: TRBV2
D gene: TRBD1
J gene: TRBJ2-5
CDR3 DNA: TGTGCCAGCAGTGTGGAGAGGGGGCGAGAAGAGACCCAGTACTTC
CDR3 protein: CASSVERGREETQYF

clone size: NA
V gene: TRBV12-3/TRBV12-4
D gene: TRBD1
J gene: TRBJ2-2
CDR3 DNA: TGTGCCAGCGGCGGGACAGGGCATCGCGGGGAGCTGTTTTTT
CDR3 protein: CASGGTGHRGELFF

clone size: NA
V gene: TRBV4-1
D gene: NA
J gene: TRBJ2-7
CDR3 DNA: TGCGCCAGCAGCTCCGGGGCCGTCGAGCAGTACTTC
CDR3 protein: CASSSGAVEQYF

clone size: few
V gene: TRBV20-1
D gene: NA
J gene: TRBJ1-3
CDR3 DNA: TGCAGTGCTTCTGGCGACGGGGACTCTGGAAACACCATATATTTT
CDR3 protein: CSASGDGDSGNTIYF

clone size: NA
V gene: TRBV20-1
D gene: TRBD2
J gene: TRBJ2-1
CDR3 DNA: TGCAGTGCTAGAGTGGGAACTAGCGGGACCAATGAGCAGTTCTTC
CDR3 protein: CSARVGTSGTNEQFF

clone size: few
V gene: TRBV6-6
D gene: NA
J gene: TRBJ2-2
CDR3 DNA: TGTGCCAGCAGTTATCCTGCCACCGGGGAGCTGTTTTTT
CDR3 protein: CASSYPATGELFF

clone size: NA
V gene: TRBV27
D gene: NA
J gene: TRBJ2-4
CDR3 DNA: TGTGCCAGCAGTAGGGCGGGCCGGGCACTGGGGCAAAACATTCAGTACTTC
CDR3 protein: CASSRAGRALGQNIQYF

clone size: few
V gene: TRBV9
D gene: TRBD1
J gene: TRBJ2-2
CDR3 DNA: TGTGCCAGCAGCGGTGGGGGGACAGGTGCCAGGACCGGGGAGCTGTTTTTT
CDR3 protein: CASSGGGTGARTGELFF

clone size: NA
V gene: TRBV3-1
D gene: NA
J gene: TRBJ2-7
CDR3 DNA: TGTGCCAGCAGCACCGGGACGGGTTACGAGCAGTACTTC
CDR3 protein: CASSTGTGYEQYF

clone size: few
V gene: TRBV6-2/TRBV6-3
D gene: NA
J gene: TRBJ1-1
CDR3 DNA: TGTGCCAGCAGTTACAAGGGAGCCACTGAAGCTTTCTTT
CDR3 protein: CASSYKGATEAFF

clone size: NA
V gene: TRBV20-1
D gene: NA
J gene: TRBJ2-7
CDR3 DNA: TGCAGTGCTAGAGATCCGGAATTCGGGCAGGGATGGTCCTACGAGCAGTACTTC
CDR3 protein: CSARDPEFGQGWSYEQYF

clone size: NA
V gene: TRBV24-1
D gene: NA
J gene: TRBJ1-6
CDR3 DNA: TGTGCCACCAGTGATGGAGTTTCACCCCTCCACTTT
CDR3 protein: CATSDGVSPLHF

clone size: few
V gene: TRBV3-1
D gene: TRBD2
J gene: TRBJ2-3
CDR3 DNA: TGTGCCAGCAGCCCCATTTCTAGCGGGGGCGCGGATACGCAGTATTTT
CDR3 protein: CASSPISSGGADTQYF

clone size: few
V gene: TRBV7-9
D gene: NA
J gene: TRBJ2-5
CDR3 DNA: TGTGCCAGCAGCTTAACGAGGGTGAGGGAGACCCAGTACTTC
CDR3 protein: CASSLTRVRETQYF

clone size: many
V gene: TRBV5-1
D gene: NA
J gene: TRBJ2-1
CDR3 DNA: TGCGCCAGCACTTCAAAGGACCCCAATGAGCAGTTCTTC
CDR3 protein: CASTSKDPNEQFF

clone size: few
V gene: TRBV29-1
D gene: TRBD2
J gene: TRBJ2-1
CDR3 DNA: TGCAGCGTTGTGCCCCAAGCGGGGGGGTTCAGTGAGCAGTTCTTC
CDR3 protein: CSVVPQAGGFSEQFF